Presented here are 30 T cell receptor beta chains from one specimen sequenced in a study of blood T cell repertoires in COVID-19. The table came from immunoSEQ multiplex PCR; TCRdb's copy has only in-frame clones and leaves some out. The sample has roughly 230,000 clones; roughly nine tenths are singletons. Sequencing input: peripheral blood. The receptors originated from a woman in her forties who had recovered from COVID-19.

The V and J genes are TRBV5-4 and TRBJ2-3; tentatively, D is TRBD2 (6 bases). The CDR3 contains 17 residues. CDR1 and CDR2 from the germline V gene are SGHNT and YYREEE (reference sequence). V was clipped by 0 bases and J by 4 bases, with 18 bases between them. The CDR3 loop is CASSLAAGGDLADTQYF. The CDR3 region has the DNA TGTGCCAGCAGCTTGGCCGCCGGGGGAGATTTGGCAGATACGCAGTATTTT. Looking up the rest from reference TRBV5-4 and TRBJ2-3 gives the full variable domain: ETGVTQSPTHLIKTRGQQVTLRCSSQSGHNTVSWYQQALGQGPQFIFQYYREEENGRGNFPPRFSGLQFPNYSSELNVNALELDDSALYLCASSLAAGGDLADTQYFGPGTRLTVL.

The chain recombines TRBV12-5 with TRBJ2-1; D may be TRBD1 (5 bases). Between the trimmed V and J ends, which lost 0 bases and 5 bases, there was a span of 11 bases. The CDR3 covers 15 residues. Germline V CDR1 and CDR2: LGHNT, FRNRAP. The CDR3 loop reads CASGLVVGANNEQFF. The DNA of the CDR3 is TGTGCTAGTGGTTTGGTGGTTGGGGCAAACAATGAGCAGTTCTTC.

Only a few counts were recorded for this clone. This chain joins TRBV2 and TRBJ1-1, with D possibly TRBD1 on 6 matching bases. The CDR3 covers 13 residues. The V gene lost 3 bases and the J gene lost 7 bases, with 12 bases spanning the gap. Germline V gene sequence: CDR1 SNHLY, CDR2 FYNNEI. The CDR3 sequence is CASSDTGLIEAFF. CDR3 DNA sequence: TGTGCCAGCAGTGACACAGGGTTAATTGAAGCTTTCTTT.

This clone has just one count. This chain connects TRBV6-1 to TRBJ1-5, with D perhaps matching TRBD1 (5 bases). This CDR3 is 14 amino acids long. CDR1 is MNHNS, CDR2 SASEGT, per germline. V shed 2 bases and J shed 2 bases, with 7 bases lying between them. The CDR3 reads CASSEIRGNQPQHF. CDR3 nucleotide sequence: TGTGCCAGCAGTGAAATCAGGGGCAATCAGCCCCAGCATTTT.

The chain couples TRBV13 to TRBJ1-2; 9 nucleotides align to TRBD1. Germline values: CDR1 PRHDT, CDR2 FYEKMQ (reference sequence). With V trimmed by 4 bases and J by 8 bases, 8 bases remained unmatched. The length of the CDR3 is 14 residues. CDR3 bases: TGTGCCAGCAGCTCCCGGGACAGGGCCGGAGGCTACACCTTC. Amino acid sequence: CASSSRDRAGGYTF.

V gene TRBV7-2 combines with J gene TRBJ1-4; D may be TRBD1 (5 bases). CDR3 length: 13 residues. CDR1 and CDR2 from the germline V gene are SGHTA and FQGNSA. V lost 5 bases and J lost 7, with 11 bases in between. The CDR3, as DNA: TGTGCCAGCAGCCTGGGGGGATTTGAAAAACTGTTTTTT. It codes for CASSLGGFEKLFF.

The chain employs TRBV14 and TRBJ1-1; possibly TRBD1 for D (5 bases). The V gene's germline CDR1 is SGHDN and CDR2 FVKESK. The CDR3 has 14 amino acids. V was shortened by 3 bases and J by 5 bases, with 13 bases between the two germline ends. The CDR3 nucleotides are TGTGCCAGCAGCCAGTTGGGGGGAGGAACTGAAGCTTTCTTT. Protein: CASSQLGGGTEAFF.

V gene TRBV9 combines with J gene TRBJ1-1, with D uncertain. The ends were cut back, 4 bases at V and 4 bases at J, with 14 bases in the middle. The CDR3 length is 14 residues. Germline CDR1 SGDLS, CDR2 YYNGEE. The CDR3 bases are TGTGCCAGCAGCCCGAGTGCGGGTGGCACTGAAGCTTTCTTT. Its translation is CASSPSAGGTEAFF.

The chain is built from TRBV3-1 (or the pseudogene TRBV3-2) and TRBJ2-2; 12 bases agree with TRBD2. Germline loops: CDR1 LGHDT, CDR2 YNNKEL (reference sequence). This CDR3 has 18 amino acids. J was trimmed by 1 base and V by 4 bases; bases with no gene match: 7. The DNA of the CDR3 is TGTGCCAGCAGCCGTTCGGGACTAGCGGGCGAGAACACCGGGGAGCTGTTTTTT. Residues: CASSRSGLAGENTGELFF.

The chain carries TRBV11-2 and TRBJ2-5; unclear D gene. The V end was cut by 3 bases, the J end by 1 base, with 6 bases between. Germline V lookup: CDR1 SGHAT, CDR2 FQNNGV. The CDR3 length is 13 residues. The CDR3 DNA reads TGTGCCAGCAGCTTCCAAATCCAAGAGACCCAGTACTTC. Its protein is CASSFQIQETQYF.

The V and J genes are TRBV12-3 or TRBV12-4 and TRBJ1-6; D is unclear. The CDR3 contains 12 residues. V was cut by 3 bases and J by 10 bases, with 7 bases left in between. The CDR3 region has the DNA TGTGCCAGCAGTTTCGGGAACTCACCCCTCCACTTT. Its translation: CASSFGNSPLHF.

The chain carries TRBV10-3 and TRBJ1-3, with TRBD1 as a possible D gene (6 bases). The germline V gene has CDR1 ENHRY and CDR2 SYGVKD. The ends were cut back, 6 bases at V and 3 bases at J, with 12 bases in the middle. The CDR3 sequence is 14 residues long. CDR3 in amino acids: CAIRQGNDGNTIYF. The DNA of the CDR3 is TGTGCCATCAGACAGGGTAATGATGGAAACACCATATATTTT.

This chain links TRBV6-5 with TRBJ2-3; D is possibly TRBD2 (6 bases). Germline CDR1 and CDR2: MNHEY and SVGAGI. The length of the CDR3 is 15 residues. Trimming cost V 5 bases and J 0 bases, with 12 bases left between them. The CDR3 DNA is TGTGCCAGCAGTACCGGACTATACAGCACAGATACGCAGTATTTT. Its protein product is CASSTGLYSTDTQYF.

V usage is TRBV12-5 and J usage is TRBJ2-7, with D perhaps matching TRBD1 (5 bases). The germline V and J ends were trimmed by 3 bases and 9 bases, with 27 bases remaining between them. Germline CDR1 LGHNT, CDR2 FRNRAP. This CDR3 has 17 residues. CDR3 protein: CASGFKDIQGRAPRQYF. CDR3 bases: TGTGCTAGTGGTTTCAAGGACATTCAGGGAAGGGCGCCGCGGCAGTACTTC.

The chain is built from TRBV9 and TRBJ1-5; D unclear. The CDR3 spans 13 residues. Per germline, CDR1 SGDLS and CDR2 YYNGEE. V lost 0 bases and J 7 bases, leaving 8 bases between the germline ends. This chain's CDR3 is CASSVDGRQPQHF. The CDR3, as DNA: TGTGCCAGCAGCGTAGACGGGAGACAGCCCCAGCATTTT.

The chain couples TRBV6-2 or TRBV6-3 to TRBJ2-3, with 11 bases aligning to TRBD2. The CDR3 has 16 residues. Germline V gene data show CDR1 as MNHEY and CDR2 as SVGEGT. Trimming took 3 bases from V and 4 from J; bases not matched to a gene: 6. The chain's CDR3 is CASSYGLAGGPDTQYF. The CDR3, as DNA: TGTGCCAGCAGTTATGGTCTAGCGGGAGGACCAGATACGCAGTATTTT.

CDR3 amino acids: CASRALTGGDSKGDEQFF. The DNA of the CDR3 is TGTGCCAGCAGGGCCCTCACAGGGGGTGATAGTAAAGGGGATGAGCAGTTCTTC. The genes are TRBV27 and TRBJ2-1; 8 nucleotides line up with TRBD1. Germline V gene sequence: CDR1 MNHEY, CDR2 SMNVEV (reference sequence). This CDR3 spans 18 amino acids. V trimming: 6 bases; J trimming: 8 bases; junction bases outside the gene matches: 21.

The J gene is TRBJ2-1, the V gene TRBV5-1; 9 bases are a match to TRBD2. Unmatched junction bases numbered 11, after V lost 5 bases and J lost 5 bases. Germline values: CDR1 SGHRS, CDR2 YFSETQ. This CDR3 is 16 amino acids long. CDR3 sequence: CASRSFSGRTDNEQFF. The DNA of the CDR3 is TGCGCCAGCAGATCATTCAGCGGGAGGACCGACAATGAGCAGTTCTTC.

The J gene is TRBJ1-4, the V gene TRBV7-9; possible D gene TRBD1, 6 bases. The V end was cut by 5 bases, the J end by 6 bases, with 19 bases between. CDR1 and CDR2 from the germline V gene are SEHNR and FQNEAQ (reference sequence). The CDR3 extends over 16 amino acids. The CDR3: CASSLFTGIVDEKLFF. The DNA for the CDR3 is TGTGCCAGCAGCCTCTTTACAGGGATTGTCGATGAAAAACTGTTTTTT. Based on the CDR3 plus reference TRBV7-9 and TRBJ1-4, the full variable domain is DTGVSQNPRHKITKRGQNVTFRCDPISEHNRLYWYRQTLGQGPEFLTYFQNEAQLEKSRLLSDRFSAERPKGSFSTLEIQRTEQGDSAMYLCASSLFTGIVDEKLFFGSGTQLSVL.

The V and J genes are TRBV6-2 or TRBV6-3 and TRBJ2-1, with TRBD2 matching over 8 bases. Germline V lookup: CDR1 MNHEY, CDR2 SVGEGT. The J segment lost 5 bases and the V segment lost 2 bases, leaving 11 bases of the junction unmatched. The CDR3 consists of 17 residues. The CDR3 reads CASSYPRAGGLNNEQFF. The CDR3 DNA sequence: TGTGCCAGCAGTTACCCTCGTGCGGGGGGCCTAAACAATGAGCAGTTCTTC.

The chain carries TRBV2 and TRBJ1-2; tentative D call: TRBD1 (5 bases). CDR3 length: 13 residues. CDR1 is SNHLY, CDR2 FYNNEI, per germline. V gave up 7 bases and J gave up 6 bases, with 15 bases separating them. For the CDR3, the DNA is TGTGCCAGCATGTATTGGCAGGGCAATGGCTACACCTTC. Translated: CASMYWQGNGYTF.

The chain couples TRBV7-8 to TRBJ2-1, with 9 bases matching TRBD1. The CDR3 loop spans 16 amino acids. The V segment lost 4 bases and the J segment 6 bases; nucleotides outside the gene matches: 10. Germline values: CDR1 SGHVS, CDR2 FQNEAQ. The CDR3 is CASSWGTGRFRNEQFF. The CDR3 nucleotides read TGTGCCAGCAGCTGGGGGACAGGGCGGTTTCGCAATGAGCAGTTCTTC.

This chain connects TRBV6-5 to TRBJ1-2, with D tentatively TRBD1 (6 bases). V gave up 6 bases and J gave up 7 bases, with 21 bases separating them. The germline gives CDR1 MNHEY, CDR2 SVGAGI. This CDR3 comprises 15 residues. CDR3: CASSLAAGGGGGYTF. The CDR3 DNA reads as TGTGCCAGCAGCCTGGCGGCGGGGGGCGGTGGTGGCTACACCTTC.

This chain uses TRBV5-1 with TRBJ1-4, with D perhaps matching TRBD1 (5 bases). The CDR3 runs 14 residues. Trimming removed 7 bases from V and 0 bases from J, with 10 bases in between. Germline values: CDR1 SGHRS, CDR2 YFSETQ. The CDR3 region is CASADKATNEKLFF. The DNA for the CDR3 is TGCGCCAGCGCGGACAAAGCAACTAATGAAAAACTGTTTTTT.

The chain links TRBV24-1 to TRBJ1-2, with unresolved D. The germline V gene encodes CDR1 KGHDR and CDR2 SFDVKD. The CDR3 is 11 amino acids. The V and J ends lost 1 base and 6 bases respectively, with 2 bases between them. The DNA of the CDR3 is TGTGCCACCAGTGATTTCAATGGCTACACCTTC. This sequence encodes CATSDFNGYTF.

V usage is TRBV7-2 and J usage is TRBJ1-2; TRBD1 matches at 7 bases. Germline V CDR1 and CDR2: SGHTA, FQGNSA. The length of the CDR3 is 15 residues. After removal of 1 base from V and 7 bases from J, the junction contained 9 bases not matched to a gene. The DNA for the CDR3 is TGTGCCAGCAGCTTAGTGGGGGCAGGGGGAACTGGCTACACCTTC. Translation: CASSLVGAGGTGYTF.

This rearrangement joins TRBV5-1 to TRBJ1-4, with D possibly TRBD1 on 5 matching bases. The V end was cut by 4 bases, the J end by 10 bases, with 26 bases between. Germline values: CDR1 SGHRS, CDR2 YFSETQ. The CDR3 has 17 amino acids. CDR3 amino acids: CASSMPTRQKESRKLFF. The CDR3 region has the DNA TGCGCCAGCAGCATGCCAACCCGACAGAAAGAATCCCGAAAACTGTTTTTT.

The rearrangement links TRBV10-1 to TRBJ2-2; D ambiguous. There are 14 residues in the CDR3. Germline V gene lookup returns CDR1 WNHNN and CDR2 SYGVQD (reference sequence). The ends were cut back, 2 bases at V and 3 bases at J, with 7 bases in the middle. The CDR3 loop is CASSEIVDTGELFF. Written as DNA, the CDR3 is TGCGCCAGCAGTGAGATAGTGGACACCGGGGAGCTGTTTTTT.

This clone has just a few counts. CDR3: CASSYGGIQDTQYF. CDR3 sequence (DNA): TGTGCCAGCAGCTATGGCGGGATTCAAGATACGCAGTATTTT. The rearrangement uses TRBV11-2 and TRBJ2-3; the D gene is possibly TRBD2 (6 bases). The CDR3 spans 14 residues. Trimming removed 4 bases at V and 5 bases at J, with 13 bases between. Germline loops: CDR1 SGHAT, CDR2 FQNNGV.

The CDR3 DNA reads TGTGCCAGCAGCTTCGGACAGAGAAATTCACCCCTCCACTTT. Its protein product is CASSFGQRNSPLHF. V gene TRBV7-9 combines with J gene TRBJ1-6; D perhaps matches TRBD1 (6 bases). V lost 3 bases to trimming and J lost 7 bases, with 10 bases between them. This CDR3 comprises 14 residues. CDR1 SEHNR and CDR2 FQNEAQ come from the germline V gene (reference sequence).